This entry lists 5 T cell receptor beta chains sequenced from one sample in a study of post-analysis software for immune sequencing data. General observations from the study: Patients had higher frequencies than controls of roughly five TRBV segments, including TRBV5-6, TRBV5-1 and TRBV20-1.

Libraries were made from TCR beta cDNA, and they carried unique molecular identifiers. TCRdb reprocessed the PCR reads with MiXCR, giving one entry per CDR3 protein. Found here are roughly 580,000 distinct CDR3 sequences, about 40% of them singletons; the top ten hold around 1.7%. Their recognized antigens are unknown. The sample taken for sequencing was blood. These receptors were obtained from a girl between 10 and 17 years old with multiple sclerosis.

This clonotype was counted a few times. V is TRBV6-2 or TRBV6-3 and J is TRBJ2-5, with D perhaps matching TRBD1 or TRBD2 (5 bases each). Trimming removed 2 bases at V and 1 base at J, with 8 bases between. CDR3 length equals 14 residues. CDR1 and CDR2 (germline): MNHEY, SVGEGT. The CDR3 region has the DNA TGTGCCAGCAGTTACGGGGGTAGCCAAGAGACCCAGTACTTC. Translated, it gives CASSYGGSQETQYF.

This clonotype was detected a few times. The genes are TRBV2 and TRBJ2-7, with 13 positions matching TRBD2. The CDR3 loop spans 15 amino acids. Per germline, CDR1 SNHLY and CDR2 FYNNEI. V was pared by 7 bases and J by 1 base, with 4 bases of the junction left unmatched. The CDR3 region has the DNA TGTGCCAGCACCGGGACTAGCGGGAATTCCTACGAGCAGTACTTC. As protein: CASTGTSGNSYEQYF. Supplemented by reference TRBV2 and TRBJ2-7, the full variable domain reads EPEVTQTPSHQVTQMGQEVILRCVPISNHLYFYWYRQILGQKVEFLVSFYNNEISEKSEIFDDQFSVERPDGSNFTLKIRSTKLEDSAMYFCASTGTSGNSYEQYFGPGTRLTVT.

The rearrangement links TRBV12-3 or TRBV12-4 to TRBJ1-1; D is ambiguous. The V end lost 8 bases, the J end lost 0 bases, and 4 bases lay between the germline ends. CDR3 size: 11 residues. CDR3 in DNA: TGTGCCAGCTTGATGAACACTGAAGCTTTCTTT. Translated, it gives CASLMNTEAFF.

The rearrangement joins TRBV2 to TRBJ2-1; 10 bases fit TRBD2. The CDR3 runs 15 residues. Germline values: CDR1 SNHLY, CDR2 FYNNEI. The J segment lost 8 bases and the V segment lost 5 bases, leaving 9 bases of the junction unmatched. The CDR3 sequence is CASSSLAGRGDEQFF. Written as DNA, the CDR3 is TGTGCCAGCAGTTCACTAGCGGGGAGGGGCGATGAGCAGTTCTTC.

The chain couples TRBV20-1 to TRBJ1-1; D not resolved. Germline V gene data show CDR1 as DFQATT and CDR2 as SNEGSKA (reference sequence). The V gene lost 1 base and the J gene lost 2 bases, with 11 bases spanning the gap. CDR3 length: 14 residues. CDR3 sequence (DNA): TGCAGTGCTAGAGGTTTAGGCAGAAACACTGAAGCTTTCTTT. Amino acid sequence: CSARGLGRNTEAFF.